The present TCR beta chain was sequenced within a study of cytomegalovirus exposure and HLA in healthy donors. General study results and limits: In vitro checks showed that a few CMV-associated chains really do target CMV antigens.

Concerning this clone: Its antigen remains unknown.

Measured with immunoSEQ multiplex PCR; TCRdb has only the in-frame clones, and not every one. The sample holds under 400,000 clones, approximately 86% seen once. Germline CDR1 is SGHTA and CDR2 is FQGNSA. Trimming at V came to 2 bases and at J to 6 bases, leaving 10 bases not matched to a gene. CDR3 length: 17 residues. The sample was PBMCs. This clonotype originated in a young man in good health and CMV-seronegative. This chain uses TRBV7-2 with TRBJ1-6; TRBD1 agrees at 7 bases. This CDR3 reads CASSLFGLPGGNSPLHF. The DNA for the CDR3 is TGTGCCAGCAGCTTATTTGGCCTTCCAGGGGGTAATTCACCCCTCCACTTT.